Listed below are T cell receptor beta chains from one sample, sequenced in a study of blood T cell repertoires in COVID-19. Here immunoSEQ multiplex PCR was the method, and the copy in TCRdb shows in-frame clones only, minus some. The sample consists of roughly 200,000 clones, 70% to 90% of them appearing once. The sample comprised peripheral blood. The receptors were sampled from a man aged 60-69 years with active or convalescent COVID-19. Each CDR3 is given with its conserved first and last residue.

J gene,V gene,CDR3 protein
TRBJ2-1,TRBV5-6,CASSLGRDGQFF
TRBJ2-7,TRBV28,CASSFTRSSYEQYF
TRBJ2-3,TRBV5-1,CASSFRAQDTDTQYF
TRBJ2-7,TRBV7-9,CASSSANGLGSYEQYF
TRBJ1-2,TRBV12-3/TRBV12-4,CASRSTGASGYTF
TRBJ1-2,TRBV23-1,CASSQSPQGHGYTF
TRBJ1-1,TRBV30,CAWKRPGQGLAFF
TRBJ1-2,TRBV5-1,CASSLERVEDGYTF
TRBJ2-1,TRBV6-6,CASSYTDYNEQFF
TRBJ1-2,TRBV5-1,CASSLVGDSYGYTF
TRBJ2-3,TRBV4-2,CASSQDLAGGGNTQYF
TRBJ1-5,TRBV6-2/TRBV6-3,CASSQYTGGGNQPQHF
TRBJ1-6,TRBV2,CASSGDTRALHF
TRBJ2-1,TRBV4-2,CASSQDEGENEQFF
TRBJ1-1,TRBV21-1,CASITRDRGLRWAFF
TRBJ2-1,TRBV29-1,CSGQHGGDEQFF
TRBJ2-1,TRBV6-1,CASSERDRAPEQFF
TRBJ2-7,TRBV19,CASSIGRMSEQYF
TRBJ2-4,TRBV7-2,CASSFSGGAGNIQYF
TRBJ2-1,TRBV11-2,CASSLIWESSYNEQFF
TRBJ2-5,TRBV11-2,CASSHHALAGGRKETQYF
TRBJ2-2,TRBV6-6,CASSRQRASGLAGRTGELFF
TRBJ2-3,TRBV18,CASSSTGYEADTQYF
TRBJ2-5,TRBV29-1,CSVSLRGIGQETQYF
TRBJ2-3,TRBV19,CASSQQGYTDTQYF
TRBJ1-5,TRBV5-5,CASSLGHSGGDQPQHF
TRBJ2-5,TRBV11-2,CASSRIQGPKETQYF
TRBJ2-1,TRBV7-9,CASSLLREGGRRNEQFF
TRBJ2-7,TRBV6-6,CASSRQGRHEQYF
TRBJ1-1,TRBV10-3,CAIPRRREAMNTEAFF
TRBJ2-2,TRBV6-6,CASTRDRRPIANTGELFF
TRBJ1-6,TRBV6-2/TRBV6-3,CASSRDREGSPLHF